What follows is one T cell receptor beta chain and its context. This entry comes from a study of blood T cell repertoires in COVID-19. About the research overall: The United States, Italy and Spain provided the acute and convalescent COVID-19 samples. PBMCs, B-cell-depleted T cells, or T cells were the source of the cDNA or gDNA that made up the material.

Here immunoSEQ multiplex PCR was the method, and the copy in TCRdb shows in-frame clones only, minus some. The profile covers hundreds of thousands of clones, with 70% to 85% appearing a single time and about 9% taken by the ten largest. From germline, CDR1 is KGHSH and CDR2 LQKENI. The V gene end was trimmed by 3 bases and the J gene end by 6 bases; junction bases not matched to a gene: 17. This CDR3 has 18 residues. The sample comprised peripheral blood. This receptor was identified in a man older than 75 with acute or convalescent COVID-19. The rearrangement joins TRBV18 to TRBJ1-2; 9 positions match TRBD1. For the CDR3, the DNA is TGTGCCAGCTCACCGCCAATAACCCTCACAGGGGGCGCAGATGGCTACACCTTC. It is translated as CASSPPITLTGGADGYTF.